The clone carrying this TCR beta chain was counted at least ten times. The data are from a study of T and B cells in COVID-19 patients. Study-level background: Comorbidities linked to unfavorable COVID-19 outcome were present in about 90% of the roughly 20 active-infection patients.

From blood, roughly 220-550 ng of genomic DNA served as TRB template. Multiplex PCR with BIOMED2 TRB-A/B primer pools amplified TRB rearrangements. TCRdb ran MiXCR on the multiplex PCR reads and lists one entry per CDR3 protein. The sample holds around 30,000 distinct CDR3 sequences; less than 35% are singletons and the top ten take about 1.7%. Looked up from germline, CDR1 is LNHDA and CDR2 is SQIVND (reference sequence). The junction had 12 bases not matched to a gene; V was cut back by 8 bases and J by 3 bases. The CDR3 runs to 17 residues. The gene calls are TRBV19 and TRBJ2-2, with TRBD1 identical over 10 bases. This sequence was found in a human donor who had recovered from COVID-19. The sequenced sample consisted of blood. CDR3 amino acids: CASLEGGTGADTGELFF. CDR3 bases: TGTGCCAGTTTAGAGGGGGGGACAGGGGCCGACACCGGGGAGCTGTTTTTT. Variable domain in full (rest from reference TRBV19 and TRBJ2-2): DGGITQSPKYLFRKEGQNVTLSCEQNLNHDAMYWYRQDPGQGLRLIYYSQIVNDFQKGDIAEGYSVSREKKESFPLTVTSAQKNPTAFYLCASLEGGTGADTGELFFGEGSRLTVL.